This TCR beta chain derives from a study of blood T cells in healthy people across ages. Overall study results and limits: Unknown donor CMV status possibly confounded expanded clonotype changes.

Then a second PCR, running roughly 7 to 11 cycles, was carried out with a sample-barcoded 5' primer and a J-beta primer mix. Using its own MiXCR run on the 5' RACE reads, TCRdb lists one record per CDR3 protein. Among roughly 1,500,000 distinct CDR3 sequences listed, 30% to 35% were seen once. This clonotype has a handful of counts. Its antigen is undetermined. The draw of peripheral blood yielded approximately 11 milliliters from each donor. Germline V CDR1 and CDR2: DFQATT, SNEGSKA (reference sequence). CDR3 length: 13 residues. V shed 4 bases and J shed 3 bases, with 13 bases lying between them. The chain links TRBV20-1 to TRBJ2-7; D perhaps matches TRBD1 (6 bases). The TCR originated in a woman aged 25-40 years in good health. The sample was blood. CDR3 sequence reads: CSATSGTNYEQYF. CDR3 coding DNA: TGCAGTGCTACCTCCGGGACAAACTACGAGCAGTACTTC.